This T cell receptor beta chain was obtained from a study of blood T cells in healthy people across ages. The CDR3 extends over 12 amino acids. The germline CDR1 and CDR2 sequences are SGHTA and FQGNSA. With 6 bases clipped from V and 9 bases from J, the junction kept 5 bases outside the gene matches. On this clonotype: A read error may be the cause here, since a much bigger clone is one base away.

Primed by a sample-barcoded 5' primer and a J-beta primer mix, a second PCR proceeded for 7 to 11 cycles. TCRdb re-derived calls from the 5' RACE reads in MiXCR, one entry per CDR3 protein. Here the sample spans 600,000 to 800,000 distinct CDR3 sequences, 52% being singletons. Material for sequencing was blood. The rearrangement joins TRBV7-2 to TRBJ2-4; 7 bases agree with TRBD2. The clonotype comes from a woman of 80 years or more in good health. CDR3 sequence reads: CASRGGESIQYF. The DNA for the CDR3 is TGTGCCAGCAGGGGGGGGGAAAGCATTCAGTACTTC.